These T cell receptor beta chains were read from a single sample in a study of T-cell reconstitution after alpha-beta-depleted transplantation in children. TCRdb ran MiXCR on the PCR reads and lists one entry per CDR3 protein. The sample records almost 400,000 distinct CDR3 sequences, around 21% being singletons. Source: PBMCs from the stem cell graft donor, taken from the stem cell graft. Receptors originate from a human donor who donated a stem cell graft to a child with acute myeloid leukemia. CDR3s include the opening cysteine and the closing phenylalanine or tryptophan. A D gene is named only where the DNA matches it firmly. Expanded clones are given a class, and other clones once, few, many or no size at all.

TRBV20-1	13	TRBJ1-5	TRBD1	many	CSAEDRGNQPQHF	TGCAGTGCTGAGGACAGGGGGAATCAGCCCCAGCATTTT
TRBV5-1	18	TRBJ2-3	.	few	CASSLVGIGTPTTDTQYF	TGCGCCAGCAGCTTGGTCGGTATCGGGACCCCAACAACAGATACGCAGTATTTT
TRBV12-3/TRBV12-4	15	TRBJ2-1	.	.	CASSLGGFLEDEQFF	TGTGCCAGCAGTTTAGGGGGGTTTCTTGAGGATGAGCAGTTCTTC
TRBV6-5	16	TRBJ2-1	.	many	CASSYRWEATYNEQFF	TGTGCCAGCAGTTACCGGTGGGAGGCGACCTACAATGAGCAGTTCTTC
TRBV15	15	TRBJ1-1	TRBD1	.	CATSRRGQLNTEAFF	TGTGCCACCAGCAGGAGGGGACAGTTGAACACTGAAGCTTTCTTT
TRBV15	13	TRBJ2-5	.	.	CATSRDVSETQYF	TGTGCCACCAGCAGAGATGTGTCAGAGACCCAGTACTTC
TRBV20-1	11	TRBJ2-7	.	many	CSASADLEQYF	TGCAGTGCTAGTGCGGACTTAGAGCAGTACTTC
TRBV12-3/TRBV12-4	14	TRBJ2-7	TRBD1	many	CASRGTGSYDEQYF	TGTGCCAGCAGGGGGACAGGGAGTTACGACGAGCAGTACTTC
TRBV12-3/TRBV12-4	13	TRBJ1-1	.	.	CASSGGANTEAFF	TGTGCCAGCAGTGGAGGGGCAAACACTGAAGCTTTCTTT
TRBV10-3	16	TRBJ2-7	TRBD2	.	CAISTRLAGQEGEQYF	TGTGCCATCAGTACGCGACTAGCGGGCCAAGAGGGCGAGCAGTACTTC
TRBV5-1	15	TRBJ2-2	.	few	CASSLGLTNTGELFF	TGCGCCAGCAGCTTGGGACTCACGAACACCGGGGAGCTGTTTTTT
TRBV5-4	14	TRBJ1-2	.	many	CASSLAAGANGYTF	TGTGCCAGCAGCTTGGCAGCAGGCGCTAATGGCTACACCTTC
TRBV5-6	16	TRBJ2-7	.	.	CASSRSGKKSSYEQYF	TGTGCCAGCAGCCGTTCAGGGAAAAAGAGCTCCTACGAGCAGTACTTC
TRBV24-1	11	TRBJ2-3	.	few	CATSDLHTQYF	TGTGCCACCAGTGACCTTCATACGCAGTATTTT
TRBV12-3/TRBV12-4	14	TRBJ2-1	TRBD2	many	CASRPGLALRTKFF	TGTGCCAGCAGGCCGGGACTAGCACTTCGGACGAAGTTCTTC
TRBV14	12	TRBJ2-7	.	many	CASSQSAYEQYF	TGTGCCAGCAGCCAGTCGGCCTACGAGCAGTACTTC
TRBV10-3	13	TRBJ2-2	.	many	CAISDGDPGELFF	TGTGCCATCAGTGACGGGGATCCCGGGGAGCTGTTTTTT
TRBV20-1	12	TRBJ2-5	.	.	CSTPAGQETQYF	TGCAGTACTCCGGCAGGGCAAGAGACCCAGTACTTC
TRBV20-1	17	TRBJ1-5	TRBD1	.	CSARDPGRGSLNQPQHF	TGCAGTGCTAGAGATCCTGGCAGGGGGTCCCTAAATCAGCCCCAGCATTTT
TRBV6-5	12	TRBJ1-6	.	few	CASSYGGQALHF	TGTGCCAGCAGTTACGGGGGGCAGGCCCTCCACTTT
TRBV29-1	11	TRBJ2-7	.	.	CSVTGTYEQYF	TGCAGCGTAACAGGGACCTACGAGCAGTACTTC
TRBV12-3/TRBV12-4	14	TRBJ2-7	TRBD1	.	CASSWGQGPYEQYF	TGTGCCAGCAGTTGGGGACAGGGACCCTACGAGCAGTACTTC
TRBV12-3/TRBV12-4	15	TRBJ2-3	.	few	CASSLEGEVTDTQYF	TGTGCCAGCAGTTTAGAGGGGGAGGTTACAGATACGCAGTATTTT
TRBV28	13	TRBJ2-5	.	.	CASTSFKQETQYF	TGTGCCAGCACATCCTTCAAGCAAGAGACCCAGTACTTC